This TCR beta chain stems from a study of CXCR3-negative and CXCR3-positive naive CD8 T cells. Whole-study findings and limits: CXCR3-positive naive cells had TRB CDR3s that were more hydrophobic than CXCR3-negative naive cells had.

With respect to this clonotype: Antigen unknown.

CDR3 size: 15 residues. UMI-labeled TRB cDNA libraries were prepared by 5' RACE. TCRdb reprocessed the 5' RACE reads, keeping one entry per CDR3 protein, no DNA. The table for this sample gives around 160,000 distinct CDR3 sequences. The sequenced sample was naive CXCR3+ CD8+ T cells from blood. As for subset: CD45RO-CCR7+CD27+CD95- naive CD8+ T cells expressing CXCR3 (TNR3+). V gene TRBV23-1 combines with J gene TRBJ2-7; there is no DNA to check the TCRdb D call of TRBD1. TRBV23-1 is labeled an ORF, and its function is uncertain. This sequence was found in a human donor in good health. Some clones in this sample may be carry-over from other donors' samples. Here the CDR3 reads CASSLKKGGSCEQYF.